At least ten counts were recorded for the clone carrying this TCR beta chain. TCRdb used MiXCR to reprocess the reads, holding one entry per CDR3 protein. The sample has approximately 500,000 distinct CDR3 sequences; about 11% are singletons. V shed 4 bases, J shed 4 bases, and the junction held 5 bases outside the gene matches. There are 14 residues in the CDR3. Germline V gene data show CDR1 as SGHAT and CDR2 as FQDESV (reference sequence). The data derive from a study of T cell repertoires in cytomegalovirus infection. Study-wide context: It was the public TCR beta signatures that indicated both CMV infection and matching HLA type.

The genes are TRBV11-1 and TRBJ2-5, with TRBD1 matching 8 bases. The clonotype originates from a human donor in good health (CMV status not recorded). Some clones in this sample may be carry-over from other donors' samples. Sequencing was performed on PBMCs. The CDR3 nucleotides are TGTGCCAGCAGCTCCAGGACAGGGACAGAGACCCAGTACTTC. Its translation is CASSSRTGTETQYF.